This T cell receptor (beta chain) came from a study of T cell responses to AZD1222 COVID-19 vaccine listed by TCRdb under 2021. Study-level background: TCR sequencing covered 230 or so trial participants: nearly 210 given two doses of AZD1222 and approximately 25 given two doses of MenACWY control vaccine. Trial participants were enrolled by age into 18-55, 56-69 and 70-plus year subgroups, with about 150, 28 and 57 TCR-sequenced participants respectively. Study-wide conclusions, independent of this receptor: The 56-69-year group was small, and its depth increase did not reach significance, likely because of low power. Participants were mostly white British, with more females than males. The authors suggested clonal diversity may have been underestimated. After two AZD1222 doses, spike-specific TCR breadth and depth were significantly higher than at day 0 and than in MenACWY recipients. Because no day 14 peak-response samples were available, repertoires were characterized only after the peak T cell response. Conclusions about previously exposed vaccinees are limited, since just a handful of AZD1222 recipients were seropositive for SARS-CoV-2 at baseline. Epitopes outside the regions mutated in the B.1.351 and B.1.1.7 variants were reportedly recognized by nearly half of the unique spike-specific TCRs. The whole spike protein was spanned by vaccine-associated CD4 TCRs, and dominant responses were seen in regions 160-218 and 743-854.

This clone was seen a handful of times. Its recognized antigen is unknown. Per-base qualities were not stored, and no clone one base away is much larger. The CDR3 regions of human TCRbeta chains were analyzed by immunosequencing. From the authors' description of their analysis: Repertoire TCRs were matched against a reference library of SARS-CoV-2-specific TCRs generated with the MIRA antigen-specificity platform. Breadth was defined as the fraction of unique TCRs that were SARS-CoV-2-associated, and depth was defined as the fraction of total T cells that were SARS-CoV-2-associated. Using the MIRA data, every spike-specific TCR was mapped to the spike region that the TCR reacted to and assigned to either a CD4 or a CD8 class. Log10-transformed breadth and depth values were compared by one-way ANOVA with Sidak's multiple comparisons tests. TCRdb took over this immuneACCESS table, retaining in-frame rearrangements with V and J assigned. Such tables are incomplete; in checked studies, under half of the missing clones stem from an unresolved V gene, and the remainder is unexplained. D and trimming were read from the DNA, whereas the V and J calls and clone size are those reported in that table. In all, the sample holds 90,000 to 150,000 clones, and about 88% of those were seen once. Together, the top ten hold around 2.9% of the sample.

CDR3 length: 14 amino acids, cysteine to phenylalanine. Kept here is only the CDR3 DNA, which spans 42 bases and is read in frame from base 1. The germline V end is reduced by 6 bases and the J end by 8 bases; junction bases left unmatched: 5. The germline V gene yields MNHEY for CDR1 and SVGAGI for CDR2. The meaning of the sample's time point label: about 28 days (+/-7) after the second vaccine dose. AZD1222 recipients given second doses at about 4 weeks or at about 12 weeks were pooled, since spike-specific TCR depth and breadth were not found to differ between the two schedules. Vaccinee samples came from UK trials COV001 and COV002, including a single-blind randomized controlled phase 2/3 trial of AZD1222 (ChAdOx1 nCoV-19) in healthy adults. For TCRbeta chain sequencing, PBMC samples were collected from trial participants at day 0 and at day 28 after the second dose.

The input for sequencing was peripheral blood, taken 28 days after the second AZD1222 dose. The sequence is built from TRBV6-5 and TRBJ2-2; 11 of the junction bases match TRBD1. The clonotype comes from an adult who received the AZD1222 COVID-19 vaccine. The CDR3 corresponds to CASSIGQGAGELFF. The nucleotide sequence is TGTGCCAGCAGCATCGGACAGGGGGCGGGGGAGCTGTTTTTT.